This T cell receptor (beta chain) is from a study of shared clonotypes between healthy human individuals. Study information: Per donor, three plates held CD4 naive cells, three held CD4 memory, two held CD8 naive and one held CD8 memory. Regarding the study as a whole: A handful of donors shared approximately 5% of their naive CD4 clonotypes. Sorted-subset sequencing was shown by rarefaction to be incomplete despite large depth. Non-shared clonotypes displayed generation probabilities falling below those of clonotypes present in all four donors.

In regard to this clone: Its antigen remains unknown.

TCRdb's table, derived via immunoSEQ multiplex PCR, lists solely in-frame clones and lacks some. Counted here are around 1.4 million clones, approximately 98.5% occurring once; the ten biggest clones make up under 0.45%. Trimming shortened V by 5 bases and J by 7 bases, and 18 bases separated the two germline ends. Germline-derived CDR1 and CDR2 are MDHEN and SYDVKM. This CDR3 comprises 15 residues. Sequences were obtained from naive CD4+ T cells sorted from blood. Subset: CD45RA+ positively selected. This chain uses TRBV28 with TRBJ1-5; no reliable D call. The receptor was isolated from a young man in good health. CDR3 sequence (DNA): TGTGCCAGCAGTCCCCCTCAGAGGGCTGGACAGCCCCAGCATTTT. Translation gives CASSPPQRAGQPQHF.